This TCR beta chain comes out of a study of monozygotic twins with inflammatory bowel disease. Study-wide results and caveats: Compared with healthy co-twins, IBD patients showed reduced TCRbeta repertoire diversity by inverse Simpson. Support for a single strong signal or clonotype associated with IBD was absent.

Concerning this clonotype itself: What it binds is not known.

Germline lookup yields CDR1 SGDLS and CDR2 YYNGEE. This CDR3 has 12 residues. Template switching incorporated UMIs with a 6-nucleotide sample barcode. TCRdb re-called the 5' RACE reads and catalogs CDR3 proteins one per entry, DNA excluded. Reported are 300,000 to 400,000 distinct CDR3 sequences; the ten largest clones contain around 2%. This chain joins TRBV9 and TRBJ1-4; TCRdb outputs TRBD1, but without DNA this stays unchecked. The clonotype comes from a human donor with ulcerative colitis or Crohn's disease, or a healthy co-twin of an affected twin (not recorded which). Specimen: blood. The CDR3 loop is CASTRGDEKLFF.